This TCR beta chain is drawn from a study of cytomegalovirus exposure and HLA in healthy donors. Findings and limits, study-wide: Reportedly, fewer N-insertions than the approximately 600-donor mean appeared in an Asian-associated ancestry cluster in a later analysis. A later analysis linked roughly 17,000 TCR beta sequences to HLA alleles at 0.05 false discovery rate.

For this clone: Its antigen remains unidentified. The conserved phenylalanine or tryptophan is not found at the CDR3 terminus, so this likely reflects a read error.

The primer mix had 60 Vbeta and 13 Jbeta primers. The repertoire was sequenced with immunoSEQ multiplex PCR; TCRdb's copy has only in-frame clones and lacks some. The sample has over 150,000 clones, 60% to 80% seen once. The TCR originated in a man aged 25 to 40 in good health and CMV-seropositive. The sequencing input was PBMCs.

In nucleotides, the CDR3 is TGTGCCAGCGCCCCCAGGTTCAGTCAGTTTCTGAACACTGAAGCTTTCCTT. It is translated as CASAPRFSQFLNTEAFL. This sequence joins TRBV19 and TRBJ1-1; D uncertain. Deletions cut 9 bases from V and 0 bases from J, with 23 bases between. The CDR3 loop spans 17 amino acids. Germline loops: CDR1 LNHDA, CDR2 SQIVND (reference sequence).